The T cell receptor (beta chain) described here comes from a study of vaccination effects on CD4 cells after COVID-19. At the level of the study: ViraFEST expansion of antigen-specific CD4+ T cells with viral peptide pools preceded sequencing. The culture medium for over 1.5 million PBMC per well included about 10 IU/ml IL-2 and 8.5 to 10 ug/ml peptides. Points from the study as a whole: The authors studied few convalescent patients and collected no early post-infection timepoints.

It was after 10 days of culture that CD4+ T cells were isolated. On both days 3 and 7, half of the culture medium was replaced with IL-2 medium. This clone was observed a few times. Its specificity is not known. Sequenced by immunoSEQ multiplex PCR; TCRdb stores in-frame clones only, minus some. Altogether tens of thousands of clones are present, 50% to 70% being singletons, with the ten largest covering roughly 6%. The CDR3 is 15 amino acids. V lost 4 bases and J 5 bases, leaving 17 bases between the germline ends. Germline V CDR1 and CDR2: LGHDT, YNNKEL (reference sequence). The clonotype comes from a human donor who received a COVID-19 vaccine. The chain employs TRBV3-1 (or the pseudogene TRBV3-2) and TRBJ1-1; D is ambiguous. The sequencing here drew on CD4+ T cells from PBMCs cultured without peptide, taken before COVID-19 vaccination. The CDR3 coding sequence is TGTGCCAGCAGCCCCCGGGAGGGTTTGGAAACTGAAGCTTTCTTT. As protein: CASSPREGLETEAFF.